Given below is one T cell receptor (beta chain) in context. This clone appeared many times. The specificity of this receptor is unknown. No per-base quality is available; no much larger clone lies one base away. Inclusive of the bounding cysteine and phenylalanine, the CDR3 is 14 residues long. Only the CDR3 DNA is retained, 42 bases long and in frame from the first base. The germline V gene (reference sequence) yields SEHNR for CDR1 and FQNEAQ for CDR2. Trimming at the junction amounts to 3 bases on V and 7 bases on J, and the germline ends lie 10 bases apart. None of the patients had been given any treatment before thyroid surgery. The study retrospectively analysed patient clinical samples collected from about 2012 to 2019 using T-cell receptor beta sequencing. This entry comes from a study of metastatic and nonmetastatic thyroid tumors (dated by TCRdb to 2019 to 2021). About the investigation overall: For patients with malignant and with benign thyroid disease, the researchers compared repertoires between peripheral blood samples and tumor or nodule tissue samples. Summary of the overall study and its limitations: In both blood and tumor samples, TCR beta diversity was reported to be significantly higher in malignant tumors than in benign nodules.

The library was built by means of PCR. The instrument was an Illumina HiSeq 4000. High-throughput sequencing was used to profile the CDR3 region of the TCR beta-chain in every patient. The source study handled its data this way. A classifier to discriminate distant-metastatic papillary thyroid cancer patients was built from CDR3 differences across clinicopathological groups. Repertoire diversity was assessed with the Shannon index, and tumor-blood repertoire similarity with the Morisita-Horn index. Through fastp at Q25 and MiXCR, TCRdb rebuilt clones from the public reads, retaining in-frame beta chains. It is TCRdb's table, rather than the study itself, that gives the V and J calls and clone size. The sample table shows 23,000 or so clones, and around a fifth are seen once. The ten biggest clones cover about 30% of the sample.

The V gene is TRBV7-9 and the J gene is TRBJ1-6; no confident D gene assignment can be made. Sequenced sample: blood. The sequence derives from a male donor with papillary thyroid cancer or a benign thyroid nodule (not recorded which). Some clones in this sample may be carry-over from other donors' samples. The sequence in DNA is TGTGCCAGCAGCTTCCAGACGGGAAATTCACCCCTCCACTTT. It specifies CASSFQTGNSPLHF.